The 22 T cell receptor beta chains below all came from one sample that was sequenced in a study of control samples from healthy donors and cancer patients. The protocol was immunoSEQ multiplex PCR, while the TCRdb copy is restricted to in-frame clones and leaves out a portion. This table holds roughly 9,200 clones, around 90% found once. The sample was PBMCs. All receptors come from a man between 60 and 75 years old with colorectal cancer.

On this clone itself: One end of the junction is discordant with germline, which a read error may explain. J is TRBJ1-3 and V is TRBV29-1, with unresolved D. Germline V CDR1 and CDR2: SQVTM, ANQGSEA. This CDR3 comprises 14 residues. The CDR3: CSVKDKYSGNTIYF. The CDR3 coding sequence is TGCAGCGTTAAAGACAAGTACTCTGGAAACACCATATATTTT.

This clone was observed once. This chain joins TRBV28 and TRBJ2-1, with TRBD2 identical over 14 bases. The CDR3 is made up of 17 amino acids. Germline V lookup: CDR1 MDHEN, CDR2 SYDVKM. J gave up 2 bases and V 6 bases, and 6 bases lay outside the gene matches. CDR3 sequence reads: CASRSTSGRGPYNEQFF. In nucleotides, the CDR3 is TGTGCCAGCAGGTCGACTAGCGGGAGGGGCCCCTACAATGAGCAGTTCTTC.

This sequence joins TRBV27 and TRBJ2-3; D unclear. Trimming removed 0 bases at V and 0 bases at J, with 10 bases between. Germline V CDR1 and CDR2: MNHEY, SMNVEV (reference sequence). The CDR3 sequence is 16 residues long. Here the CDR3 reads CASSLSVGLSTDTQYF. CDR3 in DNA: TGTGCCAGCAGTTTATCGGTGGGTCTGAGCACAGATACGCAGTATTTT.

This chain uses TRBV28 with TRBJ1-1; tentative D call: TRBD1 (6 bases). The CDR3 runs 13 residues. The V gene lost 4 bases and the J gene lost 6 bases, with 12 bases spanning the gap. CDR1 and CDR2 (germline): MDHEN, SYDVKM. The DNA of the CDR3 is TGTGCCAGCAGTTCCGGGACAACCCCTGAAGCTTTCTTT. Residues: CASSSGTTPEAFF.

This chain links TRBV5-6 with TRBJ1-1, with 9 positions matching TRBD1. CDR1 is SGHDT and CDR2 is YYEEEE in the germline V gene. CDR3 length: 18 amino acids. The V segment lost 1 base and the J segment 0 bases; nucleotides outside the gene matches: 10. The CDR3 DNA sequence: TGTGCCAGCAGCTTGATGGGAGACAGGGGGAATTTGAACACTGAAGCTTTCTTT. Its translation is CASSLMGDRGNLNTEAFF.

The chain carries TRBV9 and TRBJ1-3; no clear D gene. This CDR3 has 14 amino acids. Between the trimmed V and J ends, which lost 4 bases and 4 bases, there was a span of 12 bases. CDR1 SGDLS and CDR2 YYNGEE come from the germline V gene. For the CDR3, the DNA is TGTGCCAGCAGCCCCGAGCAAGAGGGAAACACCATATATTTT. Protein: CASSPEQEGNTIYF.

CDR3 region: CASSRNLGLAGYEQYF. The DNA of the CDR3 is TGTGCCAGCAGCAGAAATTTGGGGCTAGCGGGGTACGAGCAGTACTTC. The chain is built from TRBV11-2 and TRBJ2-7, with 9 bases lining up with TRBD2. The CDR3 is 16 residues long. The germline V gene encodes CDR1 SGHAT and CDR2 FQNNGV. The junction had 12 bases not matched to a gene; V was cut back by 5 bases and J by 4 bases.

This clone occurred once. The V and J genes are TRBV7-3 and TRBJ2-1, with D possibly being TRBD1 or TRBD2 (5 bases each). Trimming removed 5 bases from V and 2 bases from J, with 7 bases in between. The CDR3 consists of 13 residues. The germline V gene has CDR1 SGHTA and CDR2 FQGTGA. The CDR3 sequence: CASSLGAYNEQFF. CDR3 bases: TGTGCCAGCAGCCTGGGGGCCTACAATGAGCAGTTCTTC.

A single count supports this clone. The chain links TRBV30 to TRBJ1-2; no clear D gene. This CDR3 contains 9 residues. Trimming pared 7 bases from V and 3 bases from J, leaving 3 bases between. From germline, CDR1 is GTSNPN and CDR2 SVGIG (reference sequence). CDR3 region: CASDYGYTF. In DNA form, the CDR3 reads TGTGCCTCGGACTATGGCTACACCTTC.

This chain connects TRBV2 to TRBJ1-1; TRBD1 is a possible D gene (6 bases). The CDR3 consists of 15 residues. V lost 4 bases to trimming and J lost 7 bases, with 19 bases between them. From germline, CDR1 is SNHLY and CDR2 FYNNEI. The CDR3 sequence is CASSGGDIVRVEAFF. In DNA, the CDR3 is TGTGCCAGCAGTGGAGGGGACATCGTCAGAGTTGAAGCTTTCTTT.

The chain employs TRBV28 and TRBJ2-7; a weak D match, TRBD1 (6 bases). CDR3 size: 14 residues. The germline V and J ends were trimmed by 4 bases and 4 bases, with 14 bases remaining between them. CDR1 is MDHEN, CDR2 SYDVKM, per germline. Written as DNA, the CDR3 is TGTGCCAGCAGTTCCCCAACAGGGACGTACGAGCAGTACTTC. Translating it yields CASSSPTGTYEQYF.

The V gene is TRBV6-6, the J gene TRBJ1-6; 11 positions agree with TRBD1. Unmatched junction bases numbered 12, after V lost 5 bases and J lost 6 bases. Germline assignment: CDR1 MNHNY and CDR2 SVGAGI (reference sequence). The CDR3 totals 18 residues. The DNA for the CDR3 is TGTGCCAGCAGTCCTCGGACAGGGGGCCGATTGTCTAATTCACCCCTCCACTTT. It yields the protein CASSPRTGGRLSNSPLHF.

V is TRBV24-1 and J is TRBJ2-3; D is uncertain. CDR1 and CDR2 from the germline V gene are KGHDR and SFDVKD. The CDR3 contains 16 residues. The V end was cut by 0 bases, the J end by 1 base, with 10 bases between. CDR3 in amino acids: CATSDLRAKGTDTQYF. DNA of the CDR3: TGTGCCACCAGTGATTTGCGGGCCAAGGGCACAGATACGCAGTATTTT.

This clone has only one observation. This sequence joins TRBV12-2 and TRBJ2-1; the D call TRBD2 from the table was never checked on the DNA. TRBV12-2 corresponds to a pseudogene. The CDR3 has 18 amino acids. The CDR3 reads CASRSRLRLAGEHNEQFF. In nucleotides, the CDR3 is TGTGCAAGTCGCTCAAGACTTAGACTAGCGGGGGAACACAATGAGCAGTTCTTC.

V gene TRBV2 combines with J gene TRBJ2-1, with 7 bases aligning to TRBD2. There are 14 residues in the CDR3. Germline V gene sequence: CDR1 SNHLY, CDR2 FYNNEI. With V trimmed by 7 bases and J by 4 bases, 7 bases remained unmatched. The CDR3 spells CASTVLAVYNEQFF. CDR3 bases: TGTGCCAGCACGGTCCTAGCGGTATACAATGAGCAGTTCTTC.

As to this clone: Compared with germline, one end of the junction differs, possibly owing to a read error. The chain uses TRBV9 and TRBJ1-1, with D unresolved. CDR3 length equals 10 residues. The V gene's germline CDR1 is SGDLS and CDR2 YYNGEE. CDR3 DNA sequence: TGTGCCAGCAAGCCCCGTTGGGGAAACTTT. This codes for CASKPRWGNF.

The rearrangement uses TRBV27 and TRBJ2-1, with 7 bases matching TRBD2. The CDR3 sequence is 16 residues long. V lost 7 bases, J lost 9 bases, and 18 bases stayed unmatched. The germline V gene has CDR1 MNHEY and CDR2 SMNVEV (reference sequence). DNA for the CDR3: TGTGCCAGCAACGTAGGAGCACCCAGCGGGAACGGTGAGCAGTTCTTC. It yields the protein CASNVGAPSGNGEQFF.

This CDR3 is CASSLGARSSTDTQYF. The CDR3 nucleotides read TGTGCCAGCAGCTTGGGAGCGCGGTCTAGCACAGATACGCAGTATTTT. The chain employs TRBV5-4 and TRBJ2-3; no reliable D call. V shed 0 bases and J shed 0 bases, with 11 bases lying between them. CDR1 SGHNT and CDR2 YYREEE come from the germline V gene (reference sequence). CDR3 length: 16 residues. Based on the CDR3 plus reference TRBV5-4 and TRBJ2-3, the full variable domain is ETGVTQSPTHLIKTRGQQVTLRCSSQSGHNTVSWYQQALGQGPQFIFQYYREEENGRGNFPPRFSGLQFPNYSSELNVNALELDDSALYLCASSLGARSSTDTQYFGPGTRLTVL.

This rearrangement joins TRBV2 to TRBJ1-4; 9 nucleotides line up with TRBD1. Germline V gives CDR1 SNHLY, CDR2 FYNNEI. The CDR3 extends over 14 amino acids. V trimming: 3 bases; J trimming: 8 bases; junction bases outside the gene matches: 4. The chain's CDR3 is CASSDRGTGEKLFF. CDR3 bases: TGTGCCAGCAGTGATCGGGGGACAGGGGAAAAACTGTTTTTT.

The rearrangement uses TRBV4-1 and TRBJ2-1; D unresolved. The CDR3 extends over 16 amino acids. Per germline, CDR1 MGHRA and CDR2 YSYEKL. Trimming took off 0 bases at V and 0 bases at J, with 9 bases between the two ends. In DNA form, the CDR3 reads TGCGCCAGCAGCCAAGATCGCATGAGCTCCTACAATGAGCAGTTCTTC. Its protein product is CASSQDRMSSYNEQFF.

The chain joins TRBV3-1 (or the pseudogene TRBV3-2) to TRBJ2-3; maybe TRBD2 (5 bases). This CDR3 spans 17 amino acids. V lost 4 bases to trimming and J lost 0 bases, with 17 bases between them. Germline V CDR1 and CDR2: LGHDT, YNNKEL (reference sequence). The CDR3 nucleotides read TGTGCCAGCAGCCGCTACACTGGAGGCGGGAGCACAGATACGCAGTATTTT. This sequence encodes CASSRYTGGGSTDTQYF.

V and J are TRBV4-2 and TRBJ2-3, with a weak D call TRBD1 (6 bases). The CDR3 sequence is 17 residues long. Trimming took 4 bases from V and 5 from J, leaving 22 bases between them. CDR1 and CDR2 from the germline V gene are LGHNA and YNFKEQ. The CDR3 coding sequence is TGTGCCAGCAGCCGAGAAGCCGGGACATACAGTATAGATACGCAGTATTTT. It specifies CASSREAGTYSIDTQYF.